These T cell receptor beta chains were read from a single sample in a study of cytomegalovirus exposure and HLA in healthy donors. Here immunoSEQ multiplex PCR was the method, and the copy in TCRdb shows in-frame clones only, minus some. The data show approximately 150,000 clones, over 70% seen once. Sequenced: PBMCs. The receptor set was obtained from a man in his thirties or forties in good health and CMV-seropositive. Both conserved end residues are part of each CDR3. A D gene is named only where the DNA matches it firmly. The size of a clone is reported for some rows only, either as once, few or many, or as a class for expanded clones.

V gene: TRBV25-1; clone size: -; D gene: TRBD1; J gene: TRBJ2-7; CDR3 DNA: TGTGCCAGCAGTGACACCGGGACAGCACCCTACGAGCAGTACTTC; CDR3 protein: CASSDTGTAPYEQYF
V gene: TRBV6-5; clone size: few; D gene: TRBD1; J gene: TRBJ1-1; CDR3 DNA: TGTGCCAGCAGTTCAACGGACAGGGGGATCGCTGAAGCTTTCTTT; CDR3 protein: CASSSTDRGIAEAFF
V gene: TRBV2; clone size: few; D gene: TRBD1; J gene: TRBJ1-1; CDR3 DNA: TGTGCCAGCAGTGCCGGACAGGCCGTGTTGGGAGGTGAAGCTTTCTTT; CDR3 protein: CASSAGQAVLGGEAFF
V gene: TRBV27; clone size: -; D gene: TRBD2; J gene: TRBJ2-7; CDR3 DNA: TGTGCCAGCAGTTTATGGGGAGGGAGGGACGAGCAGTACTTC; CDR3 protein: CASSLWGGRDEQYF
V gene: TRBV5-6; clone size: -; D gene: TRBD2; J gene: TRBJ2-7; CDR3 DNA: TGTGCCAGCAGCCGGGGACTAGCGGAGCACTACGAGCAGTACTTC; CDR3 protein: CASSRGLAEHYEQYF
V gene: TRBV5-8; clone size: -; D gene: TRBD2; J gene: TRBJ2-1; CDR3 DNA: TGTGCCACCCATAGCGGGGGGGCGAGGAATGAGCAGTTCTTC; CDR3 protein: CATHSGGARNEQFF
V gene: TRBV13; clone size: -; D gene: TRBD1; J gene: TRBJ2-7; CDR3 DNA: TGTGCCAGCAGCACCGGGACAGGGGGCGTCTACGAGCAGTACTTC; CDR3 protein: CASSTGTGGVYEQYF
V gene: TRBV19; clone size: -; D gene: TRBD2; J gene: TRBJ2-3; CDR3 DNA: TGTGCCAGTAGACTAGCGGGGGGGTCTTTTTCCACAGATACGCAGTATTTT; CDR3 protein: CASRLAGGSFSTDTQYF
V gene: TRBV27; clone size: -; D gene: TRBD1; J gene: TRBJ1-1; CDR3 DNA: TGTGCCAGCAGTTTGGGACAGCAGAACACTGAAGCTTTCTTT; CDR3 protein: CASSLGQQNTEAFF
V gene: TRBV30; clone size: once; D gene: -; J gene: TRBJ1-6; CDR3 DNA: TGTGCCTGGAGTGTACCGGGGAGCTCCTATAATTCACCCCTCCACTTT; CDR3 protein: CAWSVPGSSYNSPLHF
V gene: TRBV6-6; clone size: few; D gene: TRBD2; J gene: TRBJ2-2; CDR3 DNA: TGTGCCAGCAGCCGACTAGCGGGGGAAACCGGGGAGCTGTTTTTT; CDR3 protein: CASSRLAGETGELFF
V gene: TRBV5-6; clone size: -; D gene: -; J gene: TRBJ1-4; CDR3 DNA: TGTGCCAGCAAGAGGGTCTTTAATGAAAAACTGTTTTTT; CDR3 protein: CASKRVFNEKLFF
V gene: TRBV5-6; clone size: -; D gene: -; J gene: TRBJ1-5; CDR3 DNA: TGTGCCAGCAGTTTTGCGGCAACCCCTTATAGCAATCAGCCCCAGCATTTT; CDR3 protein: CASSFAATPYSNQPQHF
V gene: TRBV27; clone size: once; D gene: -; J gene: TRBJ1-5; CDR3 DNA: TGTGCCAGCCCACTCAGGGGAAACAAGCCCCAGCATTTT; CDR3 protein: CASPLRGNKPQHF
V gene: TRBV5-4; clone size: -; D gene: -; J gene: TRBJ1-1; CDR3 DNA: TGTGCCAGCACCTGGGGGGGGAACACTGAAGCTTTCTTT; CDR3 protein: CASTWGGNTEAFF
V gene: TRBV4-1; clone size: -; D gene: -; J gene: TRBJ2-7; CDR3 DNA: TGCGCCAGCAGCCAAGATCCACAGGAACCCTACGAGCAGTACTTC; CDR3 protein: CASSQDPQEPYEQYF
V gene: TRBV5-1; clone size: few; D gene: TRBD2; J gene: TRBJ2-2; CDR3 DNA: TGCGCCAGCACCGCGACTAGCGGGAACACCGGGGAGCTGTTTTTT; CDR3 protein: CASTATSGNTGELFF
V gene: TRBV7-2; clone size: -; D gene: -; J gene: TRBJ2-7; CDR3 DNA: TGTGCCAGCAGCAGAGACAGGCCCACCTCCTACGAGCAGTACTTC; CDR3 protein: CASSRDRPTSYEQYF
V gene: TRBV7-8; clone size: -; D gene: TRBD1; J gene: TRBJ1-2; CDR3 DNA: TGTGCCAGCAGCTTAGTTAGGACAGGGGGTGATGGCTACACCTTC; CDR3 protein: CASSLVRTGGDGYTF
V gene: TRBV5-1; clone size: -; D gene: -; J gene: TRBJ2-2; CDR3 DNA: TGCGCCAGCAGCTTGGTACAGACCACCGGGGAGCTGTTTTTT; CDR3 protein: CASSLVQTTGELFF
V gene: TRBV6-4; clone size: -; D gene: -; J gene: TRBJ2-1; CDR3 DNA: TGTGCCAGCAGTGTCGAGTTCGGGGATGAGCAGTTCTTC; CDR3 protein: CASSVEFGDEQFF
V gene: TRBV10-3; clone size: -; D gene: -; J gene: TRBJ1-1; CDR3 DNA: TGTGCCATCAGTGCCGGCGGCGCGAACACTGAAGCTTTCTTT; CDR3 protein: CAISAGGANTEAFF
V gene: TRBV4-1; clone size: few; D gene: -; J gene: TRBJ1-2; CDR3 DNA: TGCGCCAGCAGCCAAGACAGGGGTAAAGGCGGCTACACCTTC; CDR3 protein: CASSQDRGKGGYTF
V gene: TRBV7-9; clone size: -; D gene: -; J gene: TRBJ2-1; CDR3 DNA: TGTGCCAGCAGCCCTCCCGGGGGGCCGGTCAATGAGCAGTTCTTC; CDR3 protein: CASSPPGGPVNEQFF
V gene: TRBV25-1; clone size: -; D gene: -; J gene: TRBJ1-1; CDR3 DNA: TGTGCCAGCAGTGAATTGGGGACTAAAAACACTGAAGCTTTCTTT; CDR3 protein: CASSELGTKNTEAFF
V gene: TRBV18; clone size: -; D gene: -; J gene: TRBJ1-2; CDR3 DNA: TGTGCCAGCTCACCAAGCCCAGACCTAGGCTATGGCTACACCTTC; CDR3 protein: CASSPSPDLGYGYTF
V gene: TRBV5-1; clone size: -; D gene: -; J gene: TRBJ2-7; CDR3 DNA: TGCGCCAGCAGCGGTCAAGCGGACCTTGTGAAGCAGTACTTC; CDR3 protein: CASSGQADLVKQYF
V gene: TRBV27; clone size: -; D gene: TRBD1; J gene: TRBJ2-1; CDR3 DNA: TGTGCCAGCAGATACAGGGGCCCAGGGAATGAGCAGTTCTTC; CDR3 protein: CASRYRGPGNEQFF
V gene: TRBV7-3; clone size: -; D gene: -; J gene: TRBJ2-3; CDR3 DNA: TGTGCCAGCAGCTTAAGAGTTGGATTGGGCTCAGATACGCAGTATTTT; CDR3 protein: CASSLRVGLGSDTQYF
V gene: TRBV4-3; clone size: once; D gene: -; J gene: TRBJ2-1; CDR3 DNA: TGCGCCAGCAGCCAAGTTGCCCGGACAGCACACAATGAGCAGTTCTTC; CDR3 protein: CASSQVARTAHNEQFF
V gene: TRBV4-1; clone size: once; D gene: TRBD2; J gene: TRBJ2-2; CDR3 DNA: TGCGCCAGCAGCCAAGTTGGCGGGAGGGCCCTGGCCGGGGAGCTGTTTTTT; CDR3 protein: CASSQVGGRALAGELFF
V gene: TRBV19; clone size: few; D gene: TRBD2; J gene: TRBJ2-7; CDR3 DNA: TGTGCCAGTAGTATAGCTCTAGCGGGGGCGCCCTACGAGCAGTACTTC; CDR3 protein: CASSIALAGAPYEQYF
V gene: TRBV29-1; clone size: -; D gene: TRBD2; J gene: TRBJ2-3; CDR3 DNA: TGCAGCGTTGAATGGGGAGGGAAACCAGATACGCAGTATTTT; CDR3 protein: CSVEWGGKPDTQYF
V gene: TRBV28; clone size: -; D gene: -; J gene: TRBJ2-7; CDR3 DNA: TGTGCCAGCAGTTTTCAGGGGCTCTACGAGCAGTACTTC; CDR3 protein: CASSFQGLYEQYF
V gene: TRBV15; clone size: -; D gene: -; J gene: TRBJ2-1; CDR3 DNA: TGTGCCACCAGCCCTAATCTCCCCCTCACAGGAGTTTACAACAATGAGCAGTTCTTC; CDR3 protein: CATSPNLPLTGVYNNEQFF
V gene: TRBV27; clone size: -; D gene: -; J gene: TRBJ1-1; CDR3 DNA: TGTGCCAGCAGTTTCGGGCAGGGCGATGAAGCTTTCTTT; CDR3 protein: CASSFGQGDEAFF
V gene: TRBV5-1; clone size: -; D gene: -; J gene: TRBJ2-3; CDR3 DNA: TGCGCCAGCAGCTTGGAAACAGTAAGCACAGATACGCAGTATTTT; CDR3 protein: CASSLETVSTDTQYF
V gene: TRBV14; clone size: -; D gene: -; J gene: TRBJ1-3; CDR3 DNA: TGTGCCAGCAGCCAAGTACGGAGACCAAGCTCTGGAAACACCATATATTTT; CDR3 protein: CASSQVRRPSSGNTIYF
V gene: TRBV30; clone size: -; D gene: -; J gene: TRBJ2-1; CDR3 DNA: TGTGCCTGGACCCCACGGGGGAATGAGCAGTTCTTC; CDR3 protein: CAWTPRGNEQFF
V gene: TRBV9; clone size: -; D gene: -; J gene: TRBJ2-7; CDR3 DNA: TGTGCCAGCAGCGATTCGCGGCTAGCAGGCAACTACGAGCAGTACTTC; CDR3 protein: CASSDSRLAGNYEQYF
V gene: TRBV6-1; clone size: -; D gene: -; J gene: TRBJ2-1; CDR3 DNA: TGTGCCAGCACCCATAGGGGCGAGAACAATGAGCAGTTCTTC; CDR3 protein: CASTHRGENNEQFF